Each of the 29 T cell receptor beta chains below was sequenced from the same sample in a study of T cells in Graves' hyperthyroidism and ophthalmopathy. RNA transcripts yielded amplified TCR beta CDR3 regions. RT-PCR in the first round (using the HTBI primer set) targeted the TCR CDR3. MiXCR was run by TCRdb on the multiplex PCR reads, yielding one entry per CDR3 protein. The data contain about 680,000 distinct CDR3 sequences, under 45% of them singletons. Sequencing used blood. The receptors here all came from a woman between 35 and 50 years old with Graves' hyperthyroidism.

The sample holds a few counts of this clonotype. The chain joins TRBV7-9 to TRBJ1-1, with D perhaps matching TRBD1 (6 bases). Germline V lookup: CDR1 SEHNR, CDR2 FQNEAQ (reference sequence). The CDR3 spans 16 residues. The V and J ends lost 2 bases and 7 bases respectively, with 20 bases between them. CDR3 DNA sequence: TGTGCCAGCAGCTTAAAAATAACGGGGGGACAAAATGAAGCTTTCTTT. This gives the protein CASSLKITGGQNEAFF.

The CDR3 protein is CAISYSEGQGYGYTF. In DNA, the CDR3 is TGTGCCATCAGTTACTCCGAAGGACAGGGCTATGGCTACACCTTC. The chain employs TRBV10-3 and TRBJ1-2, with TRBD1 identical over 8 bases. This CDR3 has 15 amino acids. CDR1 is ENHRY, CDR2 SYGVKD, per germline. J was trimmed by 4 bases and V by 5 bases; bases with no gene match: 9.

About this clonotype itself: The junction does not match germline at one end; this may be a read error. The J gene is TRBJ1-1, the V gene TRBV29-1, with D possibly TRBD1 on 6 matching bases. CDR1 is SQVTM and CDR2 is ANQGSEA in the germline V gene. The CDR3 length is 12 residues. In nucleotides, the CDR3 is TGCAGCGCCCGGGGGGCTAACACTGCAGCTTTCTTT. Amino acid sequence: CSARGANTAAFF.

CDR3: CSVGDFGTGYTF. CDR3 nucleotides: TGCAGCGTAGGGGACTTCGGCACAGGCTACACCTTC. The chain joins TRBV29-1 to TRBJ1-2, with D possibly being TRBD1 (5 bases). CDR1 is SQVTM, CDR2 ANQGSEA, per germline. The CDR3 consists of 12 residues. The V end lost 6 bases, the J end lost 8 bases, and 16 bases lay between the germline ends.

This clonotype was recorded at least ten times. The chain is built from TRBV24-1 and TRBJ2-5, with TRBD2 identical over 8 bases. Germline values: CDR1 KGHDR, CDR2 SFDVKD. The CDR3 runs 16 residues. Trimming removed 4 bases from V and 4 bases from J; junction bases left unmatched: 10. The CDR3 nucleotides read TGTGCCACCAGTGACCCGGGACTAGTGGGCCGAGAGACCCAGTACTTC. Protein product: CATSDPGLVGRETQYF.

This clonotype was seen a few times. This chain links TRBV6-2 or TRBV6-3 with TRBJ1-6, with TRBD1 identical over 7 bases. V dropped 6 bases and J dropped 6; count of bases not matched to a gene: 5. This CDR3 is built from 14 residues. The germline V gene encodes CDR1 MNHEY and CDR2 SVGEGT. The CDR3 DNA reads as TGTGCCAGCAGGCCCGACAGGGCTAATTCACCCCTCCACTTT. Translating it yields CASRPDRANSPLHF.

The J gene is TRBJ1-5, the V gene TRBV6-6, with D hard to call. CDR3 size: 14 residues. V lost 6 bases to trimming and J lost 2 bases, with 11 bases between them. CDR1 and CDR2 from the germline V gene are MNHNY and SVGAGI (reference sequence). For the CDR3, the DNA is TGTGCCAGCAGACTACCTTTGGGCAATCAGCCCCAGCATTTT. It codes for CASRLPLGNQPQHF.

This clonotype was seen only a few times. The chain recombines TRBV4-3 with TRBJ2-7, with D hard to call. With 1 base removed from V and 2 bases from J, the gap between germline ends came to 12 bases. Germline V gives CDR1 LGHNA, CDR2 YSLEER. The CDR3 has 15 amino acids. DNA for the CDR3: TGCGCCAGCAGCCAAGTACACAGTCGAACCTACGAGCAGTACTTC. It specifies CASSQVHSRTYEQYF.

The sample holds a few counts of this clonotype. A read error may account for a junction end that differs from germline. The CDR3 DNA reads as TGCGCCAGCAGCCAAGAACGGGGGAAGTTTGGAAACACCATATATTTT. Its protein product is CASSQERGKFGNTIYF. The V gene is TRBV5-5, the J gene TRBJ1-3, with a weak D call TRBD1 (5 bases). This CDR3 has 16 residues. The germline gives CDR1 SGHKS, CDR2 YYEKEE (reference sequence).

Comment on this clonotype: A much larger clone sits a single nucleotide away, making a read error possible. The chain links TRBV20-1 to TRBJ2-7; 9 nucleotides agree with TRBD1. CDR3 length equals 13 residues. CDR1 DFQATT and CDR2 SNEGSKA come from the germline V gene (reference sequence). The CDR3 reads CSATDRGVHEHYF. The DNA for the CDR3 is TGCAGTGCTACGGACAGGGGAGTCCACGAGCACTACTTC.

In DNA form, the CDR3 reads TGCAGCTTAACCCCCGGGGCCTATGGCTACACCTTC. It yields the protein CSLTPGAYGYTF. The genes are TRBV29-1 and TRBJ1-2, with D perhaps TRBD1 (5 bases). Germline CDR1 SQVTM, CDR2 ANQGSEA. The CDR3 has 12 amino acids. V lost 8 bases and J lost 4, with 14 bases in between.

This sequence joins TRBV10-3 and TRBJ2-7; D remains unclear. Trimming took off 0 bases at V and 7 bases at J, with 19 bases between the two ends. CDR1 is ENHRY and CDR2 is SYGVKD in the germline V gene. The CDR3 is 16 amino acids. The CDR3 DNA sequence: TGTGCCATCAGTGAGTCGTCTAGGCGCGGCTACGGGGAGCAGTACTTC. Its translation is CAISESSRRGYGEQYF.

This clonotype was observed a single time. The gene calls are TRBV7-9 and TRBJ2-7; D may be TRBD1 (5 bases). The V end lost 5 bases, the J end lost 7 bases, and 15 bases lay between the germline ends. This CDR3 has 13 residues. CDR1 and CDR2 (germline): SEHNR, FQNEAQ (reference sequence). CDR3 residues: CASSLPGYNEQYF. DNA of the CDR3: TGTGCCAGCAGCCTTCCAGGGTACAATGAGCAGTACTTC. Based on the CDR3 plus reference TRBV7-9 and TRBJ2-7, the full variable domain is DTGVSQNPRHKITKRGQNVTFRCDPISEHNRLYWYRQTLGQGPEFLTYFQNEAQLEKSRLLSDRFSAERPKGSFSTLEIQRTEQGDSAMYLCASSLPGYNEQYFGPGTRLTVT.

This clonotype turned up a few times. The gene calls are TRBV6-5 and TRBJ1-2; D remains unclear. Deletions cut 4 bases from V and 3 bases from J, with 15 bases between. Germline V gene data show CDR1 as MNHEY and CDR2 as SVGAGI. The CDR3 loop spans 15 amino acids. The CDR3 here is CASSSFLRNDYGYTF. The CDR3 DNA reads TGTGCCAGCAGTTCGTTCCTGCGGAATGACTATGGCTACACCTTC.

Concerning this clonotype itself: Relative to the germline gene, one junction end is altered; a read error may explain this. The rearrangement links TRBV2 to TRBJ1-4, with 7 bases that match TRBD1. Germline CDR1 is SNHLY and CDR2 is FYNNEI. The CDR3 runs 15 residues. In DNA form, the CDR3 reads TGTGTCAGCAGTGAATTTGGGACAGAGAATGAAAACCTGTTTTTT. It specifies CVSSEFGTENENLFF.

As to this clonotype: An end of the junction does not agree with germline; a read error may underlie this. The chain recombines TRBV29-1 with TRBJ1-2; 7 nucleotides agree with TRBD1. Germline V lookup: CDR1 SQVTM, CDR2 ANQGSEA. The CDR3 is 13 amino acids. The chain's CDR3 is CSVRAGGDYGYAF. The CDR3 DNA is TGCAGCGTGAGGGCAGGGGGGGACTATGGCTACGCCTTC.

This clonotype was picked up a small number of times. The chain has TRBV4-1 and TRBJ2-7; D perhaps matches TRBD1 (5 bases). Per the germline V gene, CDR1 is MGHRA and CDR2 is YSYEKL. This CDR3 has 14 residues. Trimming cost V 5 bases and J 7 bases, with 18 bases left between them. The CDR3: CASSANGASLEQYF. The CDR3 DNA reads as TGCGCCAGCAGCGCGAATGGGGCCTCCCTAGAGCAGTACTTC.

Only a few counts were recorded for this clonotype. The chain carries TRBV15 and TRBJ2-2; D is uncertain. Deletions cut 0 bases from V and 1 base from J, with 6 bases between. Germline CDR1 LNHNV, CDR2 YYDKDF (reference sequence). CDR3 length equals 15 residues. The CDR3 here is CATSRDRGNTGELFF. DNA of the CDR3: TGTGCCACCAGCAGAGATAGAGGGAACACCGGGGAGCTGTTTTTT.

In its sample, this clonotype was seen a few times. The junction differs from germline at one of its ends, possibly a read error. In nucleotides, the CDR3 is TGTGCTAGCAGCTTAGGACAGGGGGCTGGCTACACCTTC. This translates into CASSLGQGAGYTF. The chain combines TRBV7-7 with TRBJ1-2; 11 nucleotides align to TRBD1. CDR1 SSHAT and CDR2 FNYEAQ come from the germline V gene (reference sequence). The CDR3 has 13 residues.

This chain links TRBV7-2 with TRBJ2-5, with 12 bases fitting TRBD2. The better agreement between TRBJ2-4 and the DNA end casts doubt on the J call. The CDR3 spans 19 residues. Germline V gene sequence: CDR1 SGHTA, CDR2 FQGNSA. The CDR3 DNA sequence: TGTGCCAGCAGCTTAGCCCGGTTCGGACTAGCGGGGATGGGAGACATTCAGTACTTC. Translated, it gives CASSLARFGLAGMGDIQYF.

The chain recombines TRBV11-2 with TRBJ2-2; D perhaps matches TRBD1 (5 bases). In germline, CDR1 is SGHAT, CDR2 FQNNGV. The CDR3 totals 15 residues. V lost 5 bases to trimming and J lost 3 bases, with 13 bases between them. The CDR3 region has the DNA TGTGCCAGCAGCCGGCTCAAGGGGTACACCGGGGAGCTGTTTTTT. Protein sequence: CASSRLKGYTGELFF. The full variable domain, rest sourced from reference TRBV11-2 and TRBJ2-2, is EAGVAQSPRYKIIEKRQSVAFWCNPISGHATLYWYQQILGQGPKLLIQFQNNGVVDDSQLPKDRFSAERLKGVDSTLKIQPAKLEDSAVYLCASSRLKGYTGELFFGEGSRLTVL.

The sample holds many counts of this clonotype. The chain is built from TRBV19 and TRBJ2-5; tentatively, D is TRBD1 or TRBD2 (5 bases each). The CDR3 has 14 amino acids. V was pared by 3 bases and J by 1 base, with 9 bases between. The germline V gene has CDR1 LNHDA and CDR2 SQIVND (reference sequence). Here the CDR3 DNA reads TGTGCCAGTAGTATTGGGACGTCCCAAGAGACCCAGTACTTC. This codes for CASSIGTSQETQYF. Based on the CDR3 plus reference TRBV19 and TRBJ2-5, the full variable domain is DGGITQSPKYLFRKEGQNVTLSCEQNLNHDAMYWYRQDPGQGLRLIYYSQIVNDFQKGDIAEGYSVSREKKESFPLTVTSAQKNPTAFYLCASSIGTSQETQYFGPGTRLLVL.

The chain recombines TRBV20-1 with TRBJ2-5; 8 positions match TRBD1. Germline values: CDR1 DFQATT, CDR2 SNEGSKA (reference sequence). V lost 6 bases, J lost 5 bases, and 14 bases stayed unmatched. The CDR3 runs 15 residues. The CDR3 sequence is CSAWSWTGKRETQYF. The CDR3 coding sequence is TGCAGTGCCTGGTCATGGACAGGGAAAAGGGAGACCCAGTACTTC.

This chain joins TRBV5-1 and TRBJ1-1, with 9 bases matching TRBD1. The V segment lost 4 bases and the J segment 4 bases; nucleotides outside the gene matches: 8. This CDR3 spans 15 amino acids. Germline CDR1 is SGHRS and CDR2 is YFSETQ. The CDR3 region has the DNA TGCGCCAGCAGCCGCGGGACAGGGTGGTTCACTGAAGCTTTCTTT. Its translation: CASSRGTGWFTEAFF.

This clonotype showed up just a few times. The chain combines TRBV2 with TRBJ1-1; 9 bases map to TRBD1. Trimming removed 3 bases from V and 5 bases from J; junction bases left unmatched: 7. The V gene's germline CDR1 is SNHLY and CDR2 FYNNEI. The CDR3 covers 15 residues. The chain's CDR3 is CASSETTGGRTEAFF. DNA of the CDR3: TGTGCCAGCAGTGAGACGACAGGGGGAAGAACTGAAGCTTTCTTT.

This chain joins TRBV10-3 and TRBJ2-2, with unresolved D. V was cut by 4 bases and J by 8 bases, with 5 bases left in between. There are 11 residues in the CDR3. Germline CDR1 reads ENHRY; CDR2 reads SYGVKD. The DNA for the CDR3 is TGTGCCATCAGTGCGACAGGGGAGCTGTTTTTT. It yields the protein CAISATGELFF.

V usage is TRBV7-2 and J usage is TRBJ1-1; D is uncertain. Germline CDR1 SGHTA, CDR2 FQGNSA. CDR3 length equals 16 residues. The V end lost 0 bases, the J end lost 0 bases, and 11 bases lay between the germline ends. In nucleotides, the CDR3 is TGTGCCAGCAGCTTAGCGGAGTACCACATGAACACTGAAGCTTTCTTT. Amino acid sequence: CASSLAEYHMNTEAFF.

In this sample, this clonotype turned up a few times. One junction end does not reproduce the germline sequence, and a read error may be involved. This rearrangement joins TRBV6-5 to TRBJ1-6; D ambiguous. This CDR3 has 14 amino acids. CDR1 is MNHEY and CDR2 is SVGAGI in the germline V gene. The CDR3 reads CAISYDGNNSPLHF. The CDR3 nucleotides are TGTGCCATCAGTTACGACGGAAATAATTCACCCCTCCACTTT.

V and J are TRBV6-2 or TRBV6-3 and TRBJ1-2; tentatively, D is TRBD1 (5 bases). V was trimmed by 8 bases and J by 2 bases, leaving 24 bases between them. Germline lookup yields CDR1 MNHEY and CDR2 SVGEGT. The CDR3 contains 17 residues. The CDR3 nucleotides read TGTGCCAGCCGGGGCGTTTCTCCGAAATTCAGAAACTATGGCTACACCTTC. Its translation is CASRGVSPKFRNYGYTF.